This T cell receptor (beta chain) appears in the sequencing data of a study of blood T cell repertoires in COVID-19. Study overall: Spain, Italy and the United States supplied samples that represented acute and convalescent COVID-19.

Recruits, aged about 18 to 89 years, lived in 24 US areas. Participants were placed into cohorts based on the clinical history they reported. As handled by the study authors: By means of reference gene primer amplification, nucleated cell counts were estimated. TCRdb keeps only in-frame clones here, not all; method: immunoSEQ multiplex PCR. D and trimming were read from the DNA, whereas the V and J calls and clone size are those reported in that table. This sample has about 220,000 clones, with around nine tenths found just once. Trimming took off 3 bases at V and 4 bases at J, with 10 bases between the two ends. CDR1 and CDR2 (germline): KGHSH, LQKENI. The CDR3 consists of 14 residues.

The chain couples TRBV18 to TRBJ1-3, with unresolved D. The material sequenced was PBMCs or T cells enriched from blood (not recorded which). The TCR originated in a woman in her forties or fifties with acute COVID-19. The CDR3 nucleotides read TGTGCCAGCTCACCCGGCGGCAGCGGAAACACCATATATTTT. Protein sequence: CASSPGGSGNTIYF.